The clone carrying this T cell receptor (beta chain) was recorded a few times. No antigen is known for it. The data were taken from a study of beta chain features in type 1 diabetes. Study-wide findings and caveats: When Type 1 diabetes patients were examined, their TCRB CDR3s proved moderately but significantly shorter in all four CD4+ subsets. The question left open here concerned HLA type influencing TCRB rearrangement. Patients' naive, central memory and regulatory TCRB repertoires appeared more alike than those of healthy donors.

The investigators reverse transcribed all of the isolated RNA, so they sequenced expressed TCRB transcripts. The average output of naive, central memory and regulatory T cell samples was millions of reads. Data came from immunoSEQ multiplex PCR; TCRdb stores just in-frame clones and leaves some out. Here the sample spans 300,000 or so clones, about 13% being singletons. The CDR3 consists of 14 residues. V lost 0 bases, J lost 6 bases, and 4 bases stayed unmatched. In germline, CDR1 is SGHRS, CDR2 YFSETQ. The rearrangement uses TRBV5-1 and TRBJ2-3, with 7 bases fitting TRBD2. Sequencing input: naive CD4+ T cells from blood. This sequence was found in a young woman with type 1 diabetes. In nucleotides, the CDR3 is TGCGCCAGCAGCTTGGAAGGGAGGGCGGATACGCAGTATTTT. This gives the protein CASSLEGRADTQYF.